The 10 T cell receptor beta chains below come from one sample, sequenced in a study of OX40 agonist ivuxolimab in advanced cancers. Produced via immunoSEQ multiplex PCR; TCRdb's table is partial and in-frame only. The sample has some 86,000 clones, 90% seen once. Material: CD4+ or CD8+ T cells sorted from blood, obtained in a trial of the OX40 agonist ivuxolimab. The receptors come from an adult with an advanced solid tumor such as melanoma, head and neck, liver or kidney cancer.

The rearrangement links TRBV5-5 to TRBJ1-1; no clear D. Germline lookup yields CDR1 SGHKS and CDR2 YYEKEE (reference sequence). V was cut by 0 bases and J by 4 bases, with 7 bases left in between. The CDR3 runs 13 residues. The CDR3 DNA sequence: TGTGCCAGCAGCTTGGAGGGCGGCACTGAAGCTTTCTTT. Protein sequence: CASSLEGGTEAFF.

This sequence joins TRBV2 and TRBJ2-1, with D possibly being TRBD1 (6 bases). Germline CDR1 SNHLY, CDR2 FYNNEI. This CDR3 has 13 residues. V was cut by 1 base and J by 11 bases, with 12 bases left in between. This CDR3 reads CASSEGFGTKQFF. Here the CDR3 DNA reads TGTGCCAGCAGTGAAGGTTTCGGGACAAAGCAGTTCTTC.

This chain uses TRBV5-1 with TRBJ1-6; D gene uncertain. CDR1 and CDR2 from the germline V gene are SGHRS and YFSETQ. Trimming pared 3 bases from V and 8 bases from J, leaving 15 bases between. This CDR3 comprises 15 residues. The DNA for the CDR3 is TGCGCCAGCAGCTGGAATCAAGGCGGACATTCACCCCTCCACTTT. Encoded protein: CASSWNQGGHSPLHF.

The gene calls are TRBV5-4 and TRBJ2-3; 8 bases map to TRBD2. J gave up 5 bases and V 6 bases, and 8 bases lay outside the gene matches. Germline CDR1 and CDR2: SGHNT and YYREEE (reference sequence). CDR3 length equals 14 residues. The CDR3 sequence is CASTTGGARDTQYF. Here the CDR3 DNA reads TGTGCCAGCACTACCGGGGGGGCAAGAGATACGCAGTATTTT. Based on the CDR3 plus reference TRBV5-4 and TRBJ2-3, the full variable domain is ETGVTQSPTHLIKTRGQQVTLRCSSQSGHNTVSWYQQALGQGPQFIFQYYREEENGRGNFPPRFSGLQFPNYSSELNVNALELDDSALYLCASTTGGARDTQYFGPGTRLTVL.

The V and J genes are TRBV5-8 and TRBJ2-3; D possibly uses TRBD1 or TRBD2 (6 bases each). This CDR3 region has 17 residues. V lost 4 bases and J 1 base, leaving 19 bases between the germline ends. Looked up from germline, CDR1 is SGHTS and CDR2 is YDEGEE. CDR3 coding DNA: TGTGCCAGCAGCCTCCTATTGACAGGCGGGGGCACAGATACGCAGTATTTT. Encoded protein: CASSLLLTGGGTDTQYF.

The V and J genes are TRBV5-6 and TRBJ2-1, with D perhaps TRBD2 (6 bases). CDR3 length: 14 amino acids. From germline, CDR1 is SGHDT and CDR2 YYEEEE. V lost 6 bases and J 7 bases, leaving 17 bases between the germline ends. The CDR3 is CASTPRTNANEQFF. The DNA for the CDR3 is TGTGCCAGCACCCCCCGGACTAACGCTAATGAGCAGTTCTTC.

The rearrangement uses TRBV29-1 and TRBJ1-5, with TRBD1 matching 8 bases. CDR1 SQVTM and CDR2 ANQGSEA come from the germline V gene. CDR3 length: 13 amino acids. After removal of 2 bases from V and 6 bases from J, the junction contained 3 bases not matched to a gene. CDR3 DNA: TGCAGCGTTGAACAGGGGGCAGGTCAGCCCCAGCATTTT. Amino acids: CSVEQGAGQPQHF. The whole variable domain, filled in from reference TRBV29-1 and TRBJ1-5, reads SAVISQKPSRDICQRGTSLTIQCQVDSQVTMMFWYRQQPGQSLTLIATANQGSEATYESGFVIDKFPISRPNLTFSTLTVSNMSPEDSSIYLCSVEQGAGQPQHFGDGTRLSIL.

V gene TRBV6-1 combines with J gene TRBJ1-2, with 10 bases matching TRBD1. CDR3 size: 15 residues. After removal of 3 bases from V and 2 bases from J, the junction contained 3 bases not matched to a gene. Germline CDR1 and CDR2: MNHNS and SASEGT. The CDR3 reads CASSDRGQGNYGYTF. The CDR3 DNA reads as TGTGCCAGCAGTGATCGGGGACAGGGGAACTATGGCTACACCTTC.

The V gene is TRBV4-1, the J gene TRBJ1-4; 9 bases agree with TRBD1. CDR3 length: 14 residues. The V gene end was trimmed by 6 bases and the J gene end by 3 bases; junction bases not matched to a gene: 2. Germline loops: CDR1 MGHRA, CDR2 YSYEKL. DNA of the CDR3: TGCGCCAGCAGTCGGGACAGGGCTAATGAAAAACTGTTTTTT. Translation: CASSRDRANEKLFF.

This rearrangement joins TRBV6-5 to TRBJ1-2, with a weak D call TRBD1 (5 bases). CDR1 is MNHEY, CDR2 SVGAGI, per germline. This CDR3 region has 13 residues. V was clipped by 1 base and J by 4 bases, with 7 bases between them. The CDR3 DNA follows: TGTGCCAGCAGTTACTTCCAGGGCTATGGCTACACCTTC. Translated, it gives CASSYFQGYGYTF.